The rows below give T cell receptor beta chains drawn from one sample of a study of T-cell reconstitution after alpha-beta-depleted transplantation in children. MiXCR, applied by TCRdb to the PCR reads, yields one record per CDR3 protein. Of some 500,000 distinct CDR3 sequences listed, about 30% are singletons. The sample consisted of PBMCs from the stem cell graft donor, taken from the stem cell graft. These TCRs come from a human donor who donated a stem cell graft to a child with aplastic anemia. The CDR3 runs from the conserved cysteine through the conserved F or W. The D gene is left open where the match is weak. Only part of the rows carry a size: once, few, many, or a class if the clone is expanded.

V: TRBV12-3/TRBV12-4
size: NA
J: TRBJ1-1
D: NA
DNA: TGTGCCAGCAGACCACAGGCCCGCACTGAAGCTTTCTTT
CDR3: CASRPQARTEAFF

V: TRBV28
size: NA
J: TRBJ2-1
D: NA
DNA: TGTGCCAGCAGTTTAAGTCGGGTTCGTCTTGTTGAGCAGTTCTTC
CDR3: CASSLSRVRLVEQFF

V: TRBV9
size: NA
J: TRBJ2-1
D: NA
DNA: TGTGCCAGCAGCGACTCTTTATTCCCGCCCAATGAGCAGTTCTTC
CDR3: CASSDSLFPPNEQFF

V: TRBV28
size: NA
J: TRBJ2-3
D: TRBD1
DNA: TGTGCCAGCAGTTCATCGACAGGGGCAGATACGCAGTATTTT
CDR3: CASSSSTGADTQYF

V: TRBV7-6
size: few
J: TRBJ2-2
D: TRBD2
DNA: TGTGCCAGCAGCCCTGTAGTAGCGGGAGTCGGGGAGCTGTTTTTT
CDR3: CASSPVVAGVGELFF

V: TRBV12-3/TRBV12-4
size: NA
J: TRBJ1-1
D: NA
DNA: TGTGCTGAAAAACCGGGAGAAGCTTTCTTT
CDR3: CAEKPGEAFF

V: TRBV20-1
size: few
J: TRBJ1-1
D: NA
DNA: TGCAGTGCCCCGTTGGGTGTCGAGAGAGCTTTCTTT
CDR3: CSAPLGVERAFF

V: TRBV29-1
size: NA
J: TRBJ2-3
D: TRBD2
DNA: TGCAGCGTTGATAAGTTAGCGGGACCAGATACGCAGTATTTT
CDR3: CSVDKLAGPDTQYF

V: TRBV7-9
size: few
J: TRBJ2-6
D: TRBD1
DNA: TGTGCCAGCAGCTTAGCGAGGGGGCTTGGGGCCAACGTCCTGACTTTC
CDR3: CASSLARGLGANVLTF

V: TRBV20-1
size: few
J: TRBJ2-1
D: TRBD2
DNA: TGCAGTGCTTCGGGACTAGCGGATTTCCATGAGCAGTTCTTC
CDR3: CSASGLADFHEQFF

V: TRBV30
size: few
J: TRBJ2-5
D: TRBD2
DNA: TGTGCCTGGAGTGTAATGTCCGGGAGGCGTCTCCAGCTCCAAGAGACCCAGTACTTC
CDR3: CAWSVMSGRRLQLQETQYF

V: TRBV7-9
size: few
J: TRBJ2-5
D: NA
DNA: TGTGCCAGCAGCTCAAATCTGGAGACCCAGTACTTC
CDR3: CASSSNLETQYF

V: TRBV6-5
size: NA
J: TRBJ2-3
D: TRBD1
DNA: TGTGCCAGCAGTTGGGACAGGGAGGATGGTACGCAGTATTTT
CDR3: CASSWDREDGTQYF

V: TRBV12-3/TRBV12-4
size: few
J: TRBJ2-1
D: NA
DNA: TGTGCCAGCATCATTATAGGTGAAGGGTTGGGGGAGCAGTTCTTC
CDR3: CASIIIGEGLGEQFF

V: TRBV7-2
size: NA
J: TRBJ2-7
D: NA
DNA: TGTGCCAGCAGCTCCACGGGGGGCCGATCCTACGAGCAGTACTTC
CDR3: CASSSTGGRSYEQYF

V: TRBV6-4
size: few
J: TRBJ1-1
D: TRBD1
DNA: TGTGCCAGCAGTGCCGACAGGGGATCCCGAGCTTTCTTT
CDR3: CASSADRGSRAFF

V: TRBV18
size: few
J: TRBJ1-5
D: NA
DNA: TGTGCCAGCTCCCCGCCCGGGAACAATCAGCCCCAGCATTTT
CDR3: CASSPPGNNQPQHF

V: TRBV9
size: once
J: TRBJ1-2
D: NA
DNA: TGTGCCAGCAGCGCCCTCGACCGCTATGGCTACACCTTC
CDR3: CASSALDRYGYTF

V: TRBV25-1
size: NA
J: TRBJ2-1
D: TRBD2
DNA: TGTGCCAGCAGTGAAGGGACTAGCGGGAGCGATGAGCAGTTCTTC
CDR3: CASSEGTSGSDEQFF

V: TRBV20-1
size: NA
J: TRBJ2-7
D: TRBD2
DNA: TGCAGTGCTCGGCTAGCGGGAACCGCGTACGAGCAGTACTTC
CDR3: CSARLAGTAYEQYF

V: TRBV20-1
size: NA
J: TRBJ2-2
D: NA
DNA: TGCAGTGTTCCCACCGACACCGGGGAGCTGTTTTTT
CDR3: CSVPTDTGELFF

V: TRBV7-3
size: once
J: TRBJ2-7
D: TRBD1
DNA: TGTGCCAGCAGCTTAAAAGGACAGGGTGACGAGCAGTACTTC
CDR3: CASSLKGQGDEQYF

V: TRBV10-3
size: NA
J: TRBJ2-7
D: NA
DNA: TGTGCCATTGGTAGCCTAACCTCCTACGAGCAGTACTTC
CDR3: CAIGSLTSYEQYF

V: TRBV2
size: NA
J: TRBJ2-1
D: NA
DNA: TGTGCCAGCAGTTTCAAATTCCCGTCGTGGCAGGGATCCTACAATGAGCAGTTCTTC
CDR3: CASSFKFPSWQGSYNEQFF

V: TRBV12-5
size: few
J: TRBJ1-2
D: NA
DNA: TGTGCTAGTGGGCCGGCAGATCACTATGGCTACACCTTC
CDR3: CASGPADHYGYTF

V: TRBV4-1
size: few
J: TRBJ2-1
D: TRBD2
DNA: TGCGCCAGCAGCCAACCAAGCACAGGGACGAAACTAGCGGGAGTTGAGGATCATGAGCAGTTCTTC
CDR3: CASSQPSTGTKLAGVEDHEQFF

V: TRBV15
size: NA
J: TRBJ1-1
D: TRBD1
DNA: TGTGCCACCAGCAGAGACGTGACAGGGCACACTGAAGCTTTCTTT
CDR3: CATSRDVTGHTEAFF

V: TRBV5-6
size: NA
J: TRBJ2-7
D: TRBD1
DNA: TGTGCCAGCAGCTCGACAGGGGGCCTCTCATACGAGCAGTACTTC
CDR3: CASSSTGGLSYEQYF

V: TRBV12-3/TRBV12-4
size: few
J: TRBJ1-1
D: NA
DNA: TGTGCCAGCATTAGCGGGTTGAACACTGAAGCTTTCTTT
CDR3: CASISGLNTEAFF

V: TRBV7-2
size: NA
J: TRBJ2-2
D: TRBD1
DNA: TGTGCCAGCAGCACGACCGGGACAGGAAGAACCGGGGAGCTGTTTTTT
CDR3: CASSTTGTGRTGELFF

V: TRBV20-1
size: NA
J: TRBJ2-1
D: TRBD2
DNA: TGCAGTGCTAGAGATCAGGCTAGCGGAAAATACAATGAGCAGTTCTTC
CDR3: CSARDQASGKYNEQFF

V: TRBV12-3/TRBV12-4
size: NA
J: TRBJ2-1
D: NA
DNA: TGTGCCAGCAGTTGGGAAGGGGGGCGGAACAATGAGCAGTTCTTC
CDR3: CASSWEGGRNNEQFF

V: TRBV11-2
size: few
J: TRBJ1-1
D: NA
DNA: TGTGCCAGTAACGCTAACGGATTCATGAACACTGAAGCTTTCTTT
CDR3: CASNANGFMNTEAFF

V: TRBV5-4
size: NA
J: TRBJ2-3
D: TRBD2
DNA: TGTGCCAGCAGCTTGGATCAGCGGGAGAGCACAGATACGCAGTATTTT
CDR3: CASSLDQRESTDTQYF